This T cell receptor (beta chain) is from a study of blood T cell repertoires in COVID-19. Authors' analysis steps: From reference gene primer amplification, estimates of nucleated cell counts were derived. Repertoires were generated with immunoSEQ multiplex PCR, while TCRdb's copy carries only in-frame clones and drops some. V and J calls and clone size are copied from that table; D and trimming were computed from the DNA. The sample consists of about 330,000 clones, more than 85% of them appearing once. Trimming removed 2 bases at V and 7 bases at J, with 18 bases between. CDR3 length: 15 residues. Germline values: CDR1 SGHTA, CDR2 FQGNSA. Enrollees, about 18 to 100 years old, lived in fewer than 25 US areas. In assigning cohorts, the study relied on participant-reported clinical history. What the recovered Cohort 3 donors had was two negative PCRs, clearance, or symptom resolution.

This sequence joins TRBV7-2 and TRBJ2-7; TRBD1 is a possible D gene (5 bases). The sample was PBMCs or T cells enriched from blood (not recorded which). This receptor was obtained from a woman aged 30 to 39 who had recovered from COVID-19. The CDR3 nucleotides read TGTGCCAGCAGCTTAACCCGACAGAGGTTCGGGGAGCAGTACTTC. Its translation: CASSLTRQRFGEQYF.